Listed below are T cell receptor beta chains from one sample, sequenced in a study of PD-1 blockade in classical Hodgkin lymphoma. Produced via immunoSEQ multiplex PCR; TCRdb's table is partial and in-frame only. The sample lists around 40,000 clones, roughly 78% seen once, with 13% in the top ten. The sample in question was peripheral blood mononuclear cells (PBMCs), obtained at baseline. These receptor sequences come from a human donor with classical Hodgkin lymphoma. The CDR3 runs from the conserved cysteine through the conserved F or W. The D gene is left open where the match is weak. The listing skips clone size in some rows; elsewhere it reads once, few, many or a size class.

clone size	J gene	V gene	D gene	CDR3 protein	CDR3 DNA
.	TRBJ2-7	TRBV18	TRBD2	CASSPGLAGWGMRQYF	TGTGCCAGCTCGCCCGGACTAGCGGGGTGGGGAATGAGGCAGTACTTC
.	TRBJ2-2	TRBV28	.	CATNRDTGELFF	TGTGCCACCAACAGGGACACCGGGGAGCTGTTTTTT
.	TRBJ2-5	TRBV9	.	CASSVGIGWGSPQETQYF	TGTGCCAGCAGCGTAGGTATCGGGTGGGGCAGTCCTCAAGAGACCCAGTACTTC
.	TRBJ2-5	TRBV14	.	CASSQIGETQYF	TGTGCCAGCAGCCAAATCGGGGAGACCCAGTACTTC
once	TRBJ2-3	TRBV6-6	.	CASKSDGTPTDTQYF	TGTGCCAGCAAATCGGACGGGACCCCCACAGATACGCAGTATTTT
.	TRBJ2-3	TRBV9	.	CASSVGPRIGDTQYF	TGTGCCAGCAGCGTAGGGCCCCGAATAGGGGATACGCAGTATTTT
.	TRBJ2-2	TRBV30	TRBD1	CAQGQGLGELFF	TGTGCCCAGGGACAGGGGTTAGGGGAGCTGTTTTTT
.	TRBJ2-7	TRBV7-7	TRBD2	CASSVSGGAQYEQYF	TGTGCCAGCAGCGTGAGCGGGGGGGCCCAGTACGAGCAGTACTTC
.	TRBJ1-4	TRBV4-1	TRBD1	CASSHGQGAGEKLFF	TGCGCCAGCAGCCACGGACAGGGGGCAGGTGAAAAACTGTTTTTT
.	TRBJ1-4	TRBV9	TRBD1	CASSTSSQGGGEKLFF	TGTGCCAGCAGTACATCCTCACAGGGGGGAGGTGAAAAACTGTTTTTT
.	TRBJ1-2	TRBV15	TRBD1	CATSSLRGQTNYGYTF	TGTGCCACCAGCAGCCTCAGGGGACAGACCAACTATGGCTACACCTTC
.	TRBJ2-3	TRBV4-3	TRBD2	CASSLALAGGTDTQYF	TGCGCCAGCAGCCTGGCACTAGCGGGGGGCACAGATACGCAGTATTTT
.	TRBJ2-5	TRBV5-6	.	CASSLVMEGEETQYF	TGTGCCAGCAGCTTGGTTATGGAGGGGGAAGAGACCCAGTACTTC
few	TRBJ1-2	TRBV4-1	TRBD1	CASSRSTGQGYGYTF	TGCGCCAGCAGCCGGAGTACCGGACAGGGGTATGGCTACACCTTC
.	TRBJ2-5	TRBV7-2	TRBD2	CASSLGLAGGGPQETQYF	TGTGCCAGCAGCCTGGGACTAGCGGGGGGCGGACCCCAAGAGACCCAGTACTTC
.	TRBJ1-2	TRBV9	TRBD1	CASSSSTGDGYTF	TGTGCCAGCAGCTCATCGACAGGGGACGGCTACACCTTC
.	TRBJ2-3	TRBV18	.	CASSPPGRTTDTQYF	TGTGCCAGCTCACCACCGGGACGGACGACAGATACGCAGTATTTT
once	TRBJ1-5	TRBV19	.	CASSIAVSNQPQHF	TGTGCCAGTAGTATAGCCGTTAGCAATCAGCCCCAGCATTTT
once	TRBJ1-1	TRBV27	.	CASSPTLNTEAFF	TGTGCCAGCAGTCCCACGTTGAACACTGAAGCTTTCTTT
.	TRBJ2-7	TRBV5-1	.	CASSLKGGYEQYF	TGCGCCAGCAGCTTGAAGGGTGGGTACGAGCAGTACTTC
.	TRBJ2-3	TRBV6-5	.	CASSRGASTDTQYF	TGTGCCAGCTCTCGGGGGGCCTCCACAGATACGCAGTATTTT
.	TRBJ2-7	TRBV19	.	CASSIDRDDSYEQYF	TGTGCCAGTAGTATAGATCGGGACGACTCCTACGAGCAGTACTTC
.	TRBJ1-1	TRBV4-1	.	CASSQMTAGDTEAFF	TGCGCCAGCAGCCAGATGACGGCCGGGGACACTGAAGCTTTCTTT
.	TRBJ2-7	TRBV18	TRBD1	CASSPPGQGKYEQYF	TGTGCCAGCTCACCACCGGGACAGGGGAAGTACGAGCAGTACTTC
.	TRBJ2-3	TRBV5-1	TRBD1	CASSPNGQGAADTQYF	TGCGCCAGCAGCCCTAACGGACAGGGGGCAGCAGATACGCAGTATTTT
.	TRBJ2-7	TRBV4-1	TRBD2	CASSQIPITTSGEYEQYF	TGCGCCAGCAGCCAAATCCCCATCACGACTAGCGGGGAATACGAGCAGTACTTC
medium-sized	TRBJ1-1	TRBV19	.	CASNQGWGTEAFF	TGTGCCAGTAATCAGGGATGGGGCACTGAAGCTTTCTTT
.	TRBJ1-2	TRBV7-7	.	CASSPDYYGYTF	TGTGCCAGCAGCCCAGACTATTATGGCTACACCTTC
.	TRBJ2-6	TRBV5-4	.	CATQGGPNSGANVLTF	TGTGCCACTCAAGGGGGGCCCAACTCTGGGGCCAACGTCCTGACTTTC